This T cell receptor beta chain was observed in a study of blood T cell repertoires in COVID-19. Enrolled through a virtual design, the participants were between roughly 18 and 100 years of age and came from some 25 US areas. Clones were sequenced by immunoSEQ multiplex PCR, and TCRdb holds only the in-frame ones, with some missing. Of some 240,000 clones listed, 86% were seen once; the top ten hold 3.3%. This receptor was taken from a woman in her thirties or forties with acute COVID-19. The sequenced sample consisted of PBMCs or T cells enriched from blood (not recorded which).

CDR3: CASSQERTSGSSEQFF. CDR3 DNA sequence: TGTGCCAGCAGCCAAGAAAGGACTAGCGGGAGTAGTGAGCAGTTCTTC. The J gene is TRBJ2-1, the V gene TRBV3-1 (or the pseudogene TRBV3-2); 13 bases map to TRBD2. The CDR3 runs to 16 residues. CDR1 and CDR2 from the germline V gene are LGHDT and YNNKEL (reference sequence). The ends lost 0 bases at V and 9 bases at J; junction bases unmatched: 5.